The next 31 T cell receptor beta chains were all read from a single sample in a study of cytomegalovirus exposure and HLA in healthy donors. The PCR used 60 Vbeta and 13 Jbeta primers. Method: immunoSEQ multiplex PCR; TCRdb's copy keeps in-frame clones and lacks some. The table records tens of thousands of clones, more than 60% of them present only once. The specimen was PBMCs. These receptors were obtained from a man between 45 and 60 years old in good health and CMV-seropositive.

The chain joins TRBV19 to TRBJ2-4; 11 bases agree with TRBD1. Looked up from germline, CDR1 is LNHDA and CDR2 is SQIVND (reference sequence). V dropped 3 bases and J dropped 0; count of bases not matched to a gene: 10. The CDR3 extends over 19 amino acids. The CDR3 nucleotides are TGTGCCAGTAGTATTTCGGGACAGGGGGGGAAACTAGCCAAAAACATTCAGTACTTC. Translated: CASSISGQGGKLAKNIQYF.

This chain joins TRBV5-1 and TRBJ2-3, with D possibly matching TRBD2 (5 bases). CDR1 is SGHRS, CDR2 YFSETQ, per germline. This CDR3 has 14 amino acids. The germline V and J ends were trimmed by 0 bases and 3 bases, with 8 bases remaining between them. DNA for the CDR3: TGCGCCAGCAGCTTGGGGCTAGCAACAGATACGCAGTATTTT. Translating it yields CASSLGLATDTQYF.

The V and J genes are TRBV2 and TRBJ2-3; 10 bases are shared with TRBD2. Losses at the gene ends were 6 bases for V and 2 bases for J; bases not matched to a gene: 5. Germline V gene sequence: CDR1 SNHLY, CDR2 FYNNEI. The CDR3 totals 15 residues. The CDR3 spells CASRVAGGSTDTQYF. The CDR3 DNA reads as TGTGCCAGCAGAGTAGCGGGGGGCTCCACAGATACGCAGTATTTT.

A few counts support this clone. The V gene is TRBV19, the J gene TRBJ2-3; D may be TRBD2 (5 bases). CDR3 length equals 14 residues. Germline V CDR1 and CDR2: LNHDA, SQIVND (reference sequence). The germline V and J ends were trimmed by 5 bases and 0 bases, with 9 bases remaining between them. Written as DNA, the CDR3 is TGTGCCAGTAGTCGGGGATCTAGCACAGATACGCAGTATTTT. Protein sequence: CASSRGSSTDTQYF.

This clone occurred once. J is TRBJ2-5 and V is TRBV29-1; TRBD2 might be the D (5 bases). The ends were cut back, 7 bases at V and 3 bases at J, with 12 bases in the middle. In germline, CDR1 is SQVTM, CDR2 ANQGSEA. The CDR3 is made up of 12 amino acids. The CDR3 region is CSGGLGKETQYF. The CDR3 DNA reads as TGCAGCGGTGGACTGGGAAAAGAGACCCAGTACTTC.

The chain recombines TRBV6-5 with TRBJ2-1, with D unclear. Trimming shortened V by 5 bases and J by 0 bases, and 11 bases separated the two germline ends. Germline V gene data show CDR1 as MNHEY and CDR2 as SVGAGI. The CDR3 runs to 15 residues. The CDR3 protein is CASSTDGSSYNEQFF. The CDR3, as DNA: TGTGCCAGCAGTACCGATGGCAGCTCCTACAATGAGCAGTTCTTC.

The chain couples TRBV29-1 to TRBJ2-7; 8 bases are a match to TRBD2. Germline V gene sequence: CDR1 SQVTM, CDR2 ANQGSEA. V lost 4 bases and J lost 2; bases outside the gene matches: 10. The CDR3 has 15 amino acids. CDR3 nucleotides: TGCAGCGTTGTAGGGTTGAGCGGGAGTACCTACGAGCAGTACTTC. Translation gives CSVVGLSGSTYEQYF.

This clone was picked up a small number of times. V is TRBV11-1 and J is TRBJ2-1; 9 nucleotides match TRBD2. Germline trimming cut 6 bases from V and 9 bases from J; bases unmatched to any gene: 15. CDR1 is SGHAT and CDR2 is FQDESV in the germline V gene (reference sequence). There are 16 residues in the CDR3. The CDR3 sequence is CASSPPGLALGGEQFF. The CDR3 nucleotides are TGTGCCAGCAGTCCTCCGGGACTAGCATTGGGGGGTGAGCAGTTCTTC.

The J gene is TRBJ1-1, the V gene TRBV6-1, with TRBD1 matching 7 bases. The V and J ends lost 6 bases and 10 bases, in that order; junction bases with no gene match: 11. This CDR3 is built from 13 residues. CDR1 and CDR2 (germline): MNHNS, SASEGT. The CDR3 region is CASRETGFVRAFF. CDR3 sequence (DNA): TGTGCCAGCAGGGAGACAGGGTTCGTTCGAGCTTTCTTT.

This clone was counted only a few times. This chain connects TRBV2 to TRBJ1-5; 7 bases align to TRBD1. Germline V gene data show CDR1 as SNHLY and CDR2 as FYNNEI. The length of the CDR3 is 13 residues. The V segment lost 8 bases and the J segment 9 bases; nucleotides outside the gene matches: 10. CDR3 protein: CASGGTEISPQHF. The CDR3 coding sequence is TGTGCCAGCGGGGGGACAGAAATATCGCCCCAGCATTTT.

The chain couples TRBV6-1 to TRBJ1-2, with a weak D call TRBD1 (6 bases). The CDR3 has 14 residues. V was trimmed by 5 bases and J by 1 base, leaving 11 bases between them. The germline V gene encodes CDR1 MNHNS and CDR2 SASEGT. CDR3 region: CASSPGHLNYGYTF. CDR3 nucleotides: TGTGCCAGCAGTCCGGGACATCTTAACTATGGCTACACCTTC.

The chain recombines TRBV5-4 with TRBJ2-1, with 10 bases fitting TRBD1. Germline-derived CDR1 and CDR2 are SGHNT and YYREEE (reference sequence). This CDR3 is built from 15 residues. Trimming at V came to 0 bases and at J to 9 bases, leaving 6 bases not matched to a gene. The CDR3 loop reads CASSLGGQGLLEQFF. The CDR3 nucleotides read TGTGCCAGCAGCTTGGGGGGACAGGGGCTACTTGAGCAGTTCTTC.

The chain couples TRBV15 to TRBJ2-7; tentative D call: TRBD1 (5 bases). The CDR3 runs 13 residues. Trimming stripped 1 base from V and 3 bases from J, with 7 bases between. Germline assignment: CDR1 LNHNV and CDR2 YYDKDF (reference sequence). CDR3 residues: CATSRGDSYEQYF. The CDR3 DNA sequence: TGTGCCACCAGCAGAGGAGACAGCTACGAGCAGTACTTC.

This chain joins TRBV30 and TRBJ2-6; D is unresolved. The CDR3 totals 12 residues. Trimming shortened V by 2 bases and J by 3 bases, and 2 bases separated the two germline ends. Germline CDR1 and CDR2: GTSNPN and SVGIG (reference sequence). This CDR3 is CAWSYGANVLTF. For the CDR3, the DNA is TGTGCCTGGAGTTATGGGGCCAACGTCCTGACTTTC.

The V gene is TRBV4-3, the J gene TRBJ1-5; a weak D match, TRBD1 (6 bases). V was clipped by 2 bases and J by 7 bases, with 15 bases between them. Germline values: CDR1 LGHNA, CDR2 YSLEER. This CDR3 contains 15 residues. The CDR3 sequence: CASSQWEGEGQPQHF. CDR3 sequence (DNA): TGCGCCAGCAGCCAATGGGAGGGGGAGGGACAGCCCCAGCATTTT.

This chain uses TRBV30 with TRBJ2-1, with TRBD2 identical over 10 bases. The J segment lost 6 bases and the V segment lost 5 bases, leaving 10 bases of the junction unmatched. Looked up from germline, CDR1 is GTSNPN and CDR2 is SVGIG (reference sequence). CDR3 size: 15 residues. CDR3 amino acids: CAWAQELAGANEQFF. Written as DNA, the CDR3 is TGTGCCTGGGCCCAGGAGCTAGCGGGGGCCAATGAGCAGTTCTTC.

The genes are TRBV4-2 and TRBJ2-5; TRBD2 aligns across 14 bases. Unmatched junction bases numbered 3, after V lost 1 base and J lost 2 bases. Germline CDR1 is LGHNA and CDR2 is YNFKEQ. The CDR3 consists of 17 residues. The CDR3 DNA is TGTGCCAGCAGCCAAGGACTAGCGGGGGGGCTACAAGAGACCCAGTACTTC. Its translation: CASSQGLAGGLQETQYF.

The J gene is TRBJ2-5, the V gene TRBV7-9; the D is unclear. Germline V gives CDR1 SEHNR, CDR2 FQNEAQ (reference sequence). V was cut by 2 bases and J by 2 bases, with 6 bases left in between. The CDR3 has 13 amino acids. The CDR3 DNA reads as TGTGCCAGCAGCTTACGGGTTCAAGAGACCCAGTACTTC. Translation: CASSLRVQETQYF. Full variable domain (rest looked up from reference TRBV7-9 and TRBJ2-5): DTGVSQNPRHKITKRGQNVTFRCDPISEHNRLYWYRQTLGQGPEFLTYFQNEAQLEKSRLLSDRFSAERPKGSFSTLEIQRTEQGDSAMYLCASSLRVQETQYFGPGTRLLVL.

The rearrangement uses TRBV25-1 and TRBJ2-5, with 10 nucleotides matching TRBD2. Trimming cost V 4 bases and J 5 bases; bases outside gene matches: 7. CDR3 length: 15 residues. Per the germline V gene, CDR1 is MGHDK and CDR2 is SYGVNS. Here the CDR3 reads CASSVSGRTRETQYF. The CDR3 coding sequence is TGTGCCAGCAGTGTTAGCGGGAGGACCAGGGAGACCCAGTACTTC.

This chain connects TRBV5-4 to TRBJ2-7; no clear D gene. The CDR3 is 12 residues long. V was cut by 7 bases and J by 0 bases, with 8 bases left in between. Germline CDR1 SGHNT, CDR2 YYREEE (reference sequence). The CDR3 spells CASRHDSYEQYF. The CDR3 DNA reads as TGTGCCAGCCGACACGACTCCTACGAGCAGTACTTC.

In this sample, this clone turned up a few times. The rearrangement uses TRBV6-5 and TRBJ1-1; D perhaps matches TRBD1 (5 bases). The CDR3 totals 12 residues. V was trimmed by 8 bases and J by 4 bases, leaving 11 bases between them. Germline CDR1 and CDR2: MNHEY and SVGAGI. The CDR3 loop is CASQRGSTEAFF. The CDR3 DNA reads TGTGCCAGCCAAAGGGGCTCCACTGAAGCTTTCTTT.

The chain links TRBV5-1 to TRBJ2-7, with 7 bases identical to TRBD1. V was pared by 0 bases and J by 0 bases, with 0 bases of the junction left unmatched. CDR3 length: 14 amino acids. The germline gives CDR1 SGHRS, CDR2 YFSETQ. The CDR3 nucleotides are TGCGCCAGCAGCTTGGACAGGGGCTCCTACGAGCAGTACTTC. It yields the protein CASSLDRGSYEQYF.

The rearrangement links TRBV2 to TRBJ1-5; the D gene is possibly TRBD1 (5 bases). CDR1 is SNHLY, CDR2 FYNNEI, per germline. The length of the CDR3 is 15 residues. The ends were cut back, 4 bases at V and 2 bases at J, with 12 bases in the middle. CDR3 amino acids: CASSVRGIGNQPQHF. The CDR3 DNA follows: TGTGCCAGCAGTGTCCGGGGGATTGGCAATCAGCCCCAGCATTTT.

CDR3 residues: CASRGGTGSGANVLTF. CDR3 in DNA: TGTGCCAGCAGGGGGGGAACGGGCTCTGGGGCCAACGTCCTGACTTTC. J is TRBJ2-6 and V is TRBV2, with a weak D call TRBD2 (6 bases). The CDR3 has 16 amino acids. Trimming removed 6 bases at V and 0 bases at J, with 12 bases between. Germline V lookup: CDR1 SNHLY, CDR2 FYNNEI.

The chain employs TRBV7-9 and TRBJ2-3; D possibly corresponds to TRBD2 (5 bases). Trimming shortened V by 5 bases and J by 3 bases, and 15 bases separated the two germline ends. The CDR3 is made up of 15 amino acids. The germline V gene has CDR1 SEHNR and CDR2 FQNEAQ (reference sequence). The CDR3 region has the DNA TGTGCCAGCAGCCTACTAGAGGATGGTACAGATACGCAGTATTTT. Translating it yields CASSLLEDGTDTQYF.

This clone came up a few times. The chain joins TRBV29-1 to TRBJ2-1; tentatively, D is TRBD2 (7 bases). V lost 4 bases, J lost 2 bases, and 15 bases lay in between. In germline, CDR1 is SQVTM, CDR2 ANQGSEA. The CDR3 runs 15 residues. This CDR3 is CSVVGGGAPYNEQFF. CDR3 sequence (DNA): TGCAGCGTTGTCGGTGGGGGGGCCCCCTACAATGAGCAGTTCTTC.

In this sample, this clone turned up once. The rearrangement uses TRBV2 and TRBJ2-7; D remains ambiguous. The V and J ends lost 2 bases and 1 base respectively, with 6 bases between them. The CDR3 length is 13 residues. Germline V gives CDR1 SNHLY, CDR2 FYNNEI. The CDR3 spells CASSEIGSYEQYF. The CDR3 bases are TGTGCCAGCAGTGAAATCGGGTCCTACGAGCAGTACTTC. Variable domain in full (rest from reference TRBV2 and TRBJ2-7): EPEVTQTPSHQVTQMGQEVILRCVPISNHLYFYWYRQILGQKVEFLVSFYNNEISEKSEIFDDQFSVERPDGSNFTLKIRSTKLEDSAMYFCASSEIGSYEQYFGPGTRLTVT.

The rearrangement links TRBV7-9 to TRBJ1-2; D call uncertain. CDR1 SEHNR and CDR2 FQNEAQ come from the germline V gene (reference sequence). Trimming cost V 0 bases and J 2 bases, with 7 bases left between them. The CDR3 contains 14 residues. CDR3 in amino acids: CASSLAGENYGYTF. The CDR3, as DNA: TGTGCCAGCAGCTTAGCCGGAGAAAACTATGGCTACACCTTC.

This clone was seen a single time. The V gene is TRBV7-8, the J gene TRBJ1-1, with a possible D match to TRBD1 (6 bases). Germline lookup yields CDR1 SGHVS and CDR2 FQNEAQ. The CDR3 covers 14 residues. The V gene lost 4 bases and the J gene lost 5 bases, with 14 bases spanning the gap. CDR3 DNA sequence: TGTGCCAGCAGCTCCGAGGGGGGGAAGACTGAAGCTTTCTTT. It codes for CASSSEGGKTEAFF. The full variable domain, in which reference TRBV7-8 and TRBJ1-1 provide the parts outside the CDR3, is GAGVSQSPRYKVAKRGQDVALRCDPISGHVSLFWYQQALGQGPEFLTYFQNEAQLDKSGLPSDRFFAERPEGSVSTLKIQRTQQEDSAVYLCASSSEGGKTEAFFGQGTRLTVV.

The rearrangement joins TRBV9 to TRBJ2-5; 8 nucleotides line up with TRBD1. CDR1 is SGDLS, CDR2 YYNGEE, per germline. Unmatched junction bases numbered 3, after V lost 0 bases and J lost 5 bases. The CDR3 has 14 residues. CDR3 nucleotide sequence: TGTGCCAGCAGCGTAGCTCCAGGGGGCGAGACCCAGTACTTC. It codes for CASSVAPGGETQYF. The full variable domain, its missing parts supplied by reference TRBV9 and TRBJ2-5, is DSGVTQTPKHLITATGQRVTLRCSPRSGDLSVYWYQQSLDQGLQFLIQYYNGEERAKGNILERFSAQQFPDLHSELNLSSLELGDSALYFCASSVAPGGETQYFGPGTRLLVL.

The chain combines TRBV7-9 with TRBJ1-4, with TRBD1 matching 7 bases. Germline V gene lookup returns CDR1 SEHNR and CDR2 FQNEAQ (reference sequence). With 0 bases clipped from V and 7 bases from J, the junction kept 2 bases outside the gene matches. The CDR3 runs 14 residues. Here the CDR3 DNA reads TGTGCCAGCAGCTTAGCCGACAGGGCTGAAAAACTGTTTTTT. Protein: CASSLADRAEKLFF.